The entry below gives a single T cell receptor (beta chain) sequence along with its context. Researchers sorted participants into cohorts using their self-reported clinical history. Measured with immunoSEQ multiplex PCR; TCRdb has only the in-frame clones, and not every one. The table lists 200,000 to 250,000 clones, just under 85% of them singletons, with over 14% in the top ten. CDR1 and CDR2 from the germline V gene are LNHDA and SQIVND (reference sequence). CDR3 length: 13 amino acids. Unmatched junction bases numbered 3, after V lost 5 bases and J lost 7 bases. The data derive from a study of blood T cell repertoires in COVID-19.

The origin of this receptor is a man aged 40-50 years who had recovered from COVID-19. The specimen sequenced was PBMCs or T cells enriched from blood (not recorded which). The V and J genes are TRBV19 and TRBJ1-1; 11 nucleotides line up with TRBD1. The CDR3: CASSGQGADEAFF. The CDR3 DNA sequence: TGTGCCAGTAGTGGACAGGGGGCAGATGAAGCTTTCTTT.